This TCR beta chain emerged from a study of OX40 agonist ivuxolimab in advanced cancers. For the study in its entirety: Ivuxolimab was a fully human IgG2 agonistic monoclonal antibody targeting the costimulatory receptor OX40 (CD134). Intravenous ivuxolimab was administered to patients every 2 weeks at six dose levels: 0.01, 0.1, 0.3, 1.5, 3 and 10 mg/kg. Of the 50 to 55 dose-escalation patients, hepatocellular carcinoma was present in approximately 20, melanoma in about 15, renal cell carcinoma in 9 and head and neck cancer in 9. In the dose-escalation cohort, about four fifths of patients were male, and the mean age was 60 years with a range of about 20 to 90. Patients were allowed to have had prior anti-PD-1, anti-PD-L1 or anti-CTLA-4 therapy, and approximately 41% of the dose-escalation patients had previously received checkpoint inhibitors. Three dose-escalation patients achieved partial responses, one with hepatocellular carcinoma and two with cutaneous melanoma. Peripheral TCRbeta sequencing was intended to test whether TCR sequence diversity was altered and clonal T-cell expansion was caused by ivuxolimab. The paper reports the monotherapy dose-escalation portion (N of about 54 patients) of the phase I ivuxolimab trial.

With respect to this clone: Its antigen is still unknown. Qualities for individual bases were not recorded, and no much larger clone is one base off.

Patients with autoimmune disease history or receiving systemic immunosuppression were excluded from the trial. Peripheral blood for TCR sequencing was collected from all dose cohorts at baseline, on cycle 4 day 1, and on cycle 7 day 1. The samples were taken from a phase I, first-in-human, multicenter, open-label dose-escalation trial of ivuxolimab. The trial enrolled adults with locally advanced or metastatic head and neck squamous cell, hepatocellular, melanoma or renal cell carcinoma. Before TCR sequencing, CD4+ T cells and CD8+ T cells were sorted from peripheral blood as separate populations. To sequence the TCRbeta CDR3 region, genomic DNA was isolated from the sorted cells. The immunoSEQ Assay was used to sequence the TCRbeta CDR3 regions. Not all clones reach the TCRdb copy of this immuneACCESS table, which keeps in-frame sequences only. Checked studies attribute under half of the gap to unresolved V genes and leave the rest unexplained. The table for this sample lists tens of thousands of clones; about 86% of them were counted only once. The top ten clonotypes cover more than 1.5% of the sample.

CDR1 and CDR2, per the germline V gene, are SNHLY and FYNNEI. Trimmed from V: 6 bases; trimmed from J: 3 bases; junction bases lacking a gene match: 7. From the cysteine through the phenylalanine, the CDR3 covers 15 amino acids. The only DNA kept is the CDR3, 45 bases in frame from the first base. Findings and caveats that apply to the study as a whole: In the 0.1-3.0 mg/kg groups, partial responders were among the patients with the lowest normalized peripheral clonal expansion, particularly in CD8+ T cells. At doses of 0.1 to 3.0 mg/kg, clonal expansion of both CD4+ and CD8+ T cells in blood was seen between baseline and week 6. After ivuxolimab, CD8+ T cells had more expanded clones than CD4+ T cells on average. Low levels of normalized T-cell clonal expansion were also seen in some patients who did not respond. Which antigens the clonally expanded peripheral T cells were specific for was not determined.

Recombination linked TRBV2 to TRBJ1-5, with 8 bases in between that match TRBD1. The TCR originated in an adult with an advanced solid tumor such as melanoma, head and neck, liver or kidney cancer. Sequenced material: CD4+ or CD8+ T cells sorted from blood, taken in a trial of the OX40 agonist ivuxolimab. The CDR3 protein sequence reads: CASSPRGRDNQPQHF. The DNA is TGTGCCAGCAGCCCCAGGGGGCGCGACAATCAGCCCCAGCATTTT.